This T cell receptor beta chain appears in the sequencing data of a study of blood T cell repertoires in COVID-19. Study overall: Acute-phase and convalescent COVID-19 samples originated in the United States, Italy and Spain. PBMCs, B-cell-depleted T cells, or T cells were the source of the cDNA or gDNA that made up the material.

Data came from immunoSEQ multiplex PCR; TCRdb stores just in-frame clones and leaves some out. The sample consists of 200,000 to 250,000 clones, 80% to 90% of them appearing once. Enrollees, about 18 to 89 years old, lived in 24 US areas. In assigning cohorts, the study relied on participant-reported clinical history. The source material was PBMCs or T cells enriched from blood (not recorded which). The receptor was derived from a woman aged 45-59 years who had been exposed to COVID-19.

The CDR3: CASSLARGHNEQFF. In DNA, the CDR3 is TGTGCCAGCAGCTTAGCGCGTGGTCACAATGAGCAGTTCTTC. V and J are TRBV7-2 and TRBJ2-1, with no clear D. The ends were cut back, 0 bases at V and 5 bases at J, with 8 bases in the middle. CDR3 length equals 14 residues. Germline lookup yields CDR1 SGHTA and CDR2 FQGNSA. The complete variable domain, with remaining parts taken from reference TRBV7-2 and TRBJ2-1, reads GAGVSQSPSNKVTEKGKDVELRCDPISGHTALYWYRQSLGQGLEFLIYFQGNSAPDKSGLPSDRFSAERTGGSVSTLTIQRTQQEDSAVYLCASSLARGHNEQFFGPGTRLTVL.